What follows are 3 T cell receptor beta chains derived from one specimen sequenced in a study of shared clonotypes between healthy human individuals. As defined, naive CD8 cells were CD45RO-negative and positively selected for CCR7, with terminally differentiated effector memory CD45RA+ cells excluded. The repertoire was sequenced with immunoSEQ multiplex PCR; TCRdb's copy has only in-frame clones and lacks some. The sample holds over 2,000,000 clones; around 93% are singletons and the top ten take 1.5% to 2%. Sequenced sample: naive CD8+ T cells from PBMCs. The source is a man aged 18-30 years in good health. Some clones in this sample may be carry-over from other donors' samples.

CDR3 amino acids: CASSFHRVKSYKETQYF. CDR3 DNA: TGTGCCAGCAGTTTCCACAGGGTTAAGTCGTATAAAGAGACCCAGTACTTC. V usage is TRBV28 and J usage is TRBJ2-5; D may be TRBD1 (6 bases). The V and J ends lost 3 bases and 3 bases respectively, with 20 bases between them. The CDR3 runs to 17 residues. The germline V gene has CDR1 MDHEN and CDR2 SYDVKM.

This clone turned up a few times. The V call is TRBV21-1, the J call TRBJ1-1; the tabulated D call, TRBD1, remains unverified against the DNA. TRBV21-1 is shown as a pseudogene. This CDR3 is 14 amino acids long. In nucleotides, the CDR3 is TGTGCCAGCAGCAAACCTACATGGACAGGGGAAGCTTTCTTT. Translation: CASSKPTWTGEAFF.

This chain links TRBV15 with TRBJ2-5; D may match TRBD1 or TRBD2 (5 bases each). Trimming took 1 base from V and 2 from J, leaving 11 bases between them. The germline V gene has CDR1 LNHNV and CDR2 YYDKDF (reference sequence). The CDR3 contains 15 residues. The CDR3 DNA follows: TGTGCCACCAGCAGAGTGCAGGGAGTACAAGAGACCCAGTACTTC. This sequence encodes CATSRVQGVQETQYF.